A selection of T cell receptor beta chains follows, all from one sample in a study of shared clonotypes between healthy human individuals. Measured with immunoSEQ multiplex PCR; TCRdb has only the in-frame clones, and not every one. Here the sample spans roughly 2.2 million clones, 85% to 95% being singletons. The material sequenced was naive CD4+ T cells from PBMCs. These receptors were collected from a man younger than 35 in good health. Some clones in this sample may be carry-over from other donors' samples. Both conserved end residues are part of each CDR3. A D gene is named only where the DNA matches it firmly. Part of the rows lack a size; the others show once, few, many or a class for expanded clones.

cdr3_aa: CASSVSTGGYEQYF
cdr3_nt: TGTGCCAGCAGTGTCTCGACAGGGGGCTACGAGCAGTACTTC
clone_size: NA
d_call: TRBD1
j_call: TRBJ2-7
v_call: TRBV6-1

cdr3_aa: CASSTGGGKLFF
cdr3_nt: TGTGCCAGCAGTACAGGGGGCGGAAAACTGTTTTTT
clone_size: NA
d_call: TRBD1
j_call: TRBJ1-4
v_call: TRBV6-1

cdr3_aa: CASSLRGRAGETQYF
cdr3_nt: TGTGCCAGCAGCTTACGGGGCAGGGCCGGGGAGACCCAGTACTTC
clone_size: NA
d_call: NA
j_call: TRBJ2-5
v_call: TRBV7-2

cdr3_aa: CASSLANAWFQGNEQFF
cdr3_nt: TGCGCCAGCAGCTTGGCCAATGCGTGGTTCCAAGGGAATGAGCAGTTCTTC
clone_size: once
d_call: NA
j_call: TRBJ2-1
v_call: TRBV5-1

cdr3_aa: CASSILGQGGQPQHF
cdr3_nt: TGTGCCAGTAGTATTTTAGGACAGGGCGGTCAGCCCCAGCATTTT
clone_size: NA
d_call: TRBD1
j_call: TRBJ1-5
v_call: TRBV19

cdr3_aa: CASSQDFRGDEQFF
cdr3_nt: TGTGCCAGCAGCCAAGATTTCCGCGGCGATGAGCAGTTCTTC
clone_size: NA
d_call: NA
j_call: TRBJ2-1
v_call: TRBV4-2

cdr3_aa: CASSPDRADQPQHF
cdr3_nt: TGTGCCAGCAGCCCGGACAGGGCCGATCAGCCCCAGCATTTT
clone_size: few
d_call: TRBD1
j_call: TRBJ1-5
v_call: TRBV27

cdr3_aa: CASSPNTGAQGEQYF
cdr3_nt: TGTGCCAGCAGCCCTAACACAGGGGCGCAGGGCGAGCAGTACTTC
clone_size: NA
d_call: TRBD1
j_call: TRBJ2-7
v_call: TRBV5-6

cdr3_aa: CASSPMGAGAGSYNEQFF
cdr3_nt: TGCGCCAGCAGCCCCATGGGAGCGGGAGCAGGCTCCTACAATGAGCAGTTCTTC
clone_size: NA
d_call: TRBD2
j_call: TRBJ2-1
v_call: TRBV4-3

cdr3_aa: CASSRTGGGTEAFF
cdr3_nt: TGTGCCAGCAGCCGAACCGGGGGAGGGACTGAAGCTTTCTTT
clone_size: NA
d_call: NA
j_call: TRBJ1-1
v_call: TRBV14

cdr3_aa: CASSSASGKQYF
cdr3_nt: TGCGCCAGCAGCTCAGCTTCCGGGAAGCAGTACTTC
clone_size: NA
d_call: NA
j_call: TRBJ2-5
v_call: TRBV4-1

cdr3_aa: CASSVGPSAETTYEQYF
cdr3_nt: TGTGCCAGCAGCGTAGGGCCTAGCGCAGAGACGACCTACGAGCAGTACTTC
clone_size: NA
d_call: NA
j_call: TRBJ2-7
v_call: TRBV9

cdr3_aa: CASSSEYSSGNTDTQYF
cdr3_nt: TGTGCCAGCAGCTCCGAATATTCTAGCGGGAACACAGATACGCAGTATTTT
clone_size: NA
d_call: TRBD2
j_call: TRBJ2-3
v_call: TRBV7-8

cdr3_aa: CASSLDGDEQYF
cdr3_nt: TGCGCCAGCAGCTTGGACGGGGACGAGCAGTACTTC
clone_size: NA
d_call: NA
j_call: TRBJ2-7
v_call: TRBV5-1

cdr3_aa: CASSRTETGRPEAFF
cdr3_nt: TGTGCCAGCAGTCGCACAGAGACAGGACGGCCTGAAGCTTTCTTT
clone_size: NA
d_call: NA
j_call: TRBJ1-1
v_call: TRBV9

cdr3_aa: CASSAQTASTQYF
cdr3_nt: TGTGCCAGCAGCGCACAGACTGCTTCGACGCAGTATTTT
clone_size: NA
d_call: NA
j_call: TRBJ2-3
v_call: TRBV9

cdr3_aa: CASSINPRDPRGGYTF
cdr3_nt: TGTGCCAGTAGTATCAACCCCCGGGACCCAAGGGGTGGCTACACCTTC
clone_size: NA
d_call: NA
j_call: TRBJ1-2
v_call: TRBV19

cdr3_aa: CASSPDRGRPVTDTQYF
cdr3_nt: TGTGCCAGCAGCCCTGACAGGGGCCGGCCCGTTACAGATACGCAGTATTTT
clone_size: NA
d_call: TRBD1
j_call: TRBJ2-3
v_call: TRBV5-6

cdr3_aa: CASSLVPDYGYTF
cdr3_nt: TGTGCCAGCAGTTTGGTTCCGGACTATGGCTACACCTTC
clone_size: NA
d_call: NA
j_call: TRBJ1-2
v_call: TRBV27

cdr3_aa: CASSFSGLSYEQYF
cdr3_nt: TGCGCCAGCAGCTTTTCGGGTCTCTCCTACGAGCAGTACTTC
clone_size: NA
d_call: NA
j_call: TRBJ2-7
v_call: TRBV5-1

cdr3_aa: CASSLTLRGTGDGYTF
cdr3_nt: TGTGCCAGCAGCTTGACCCTGCGAGGGACAGGGGATGGCTACACCTTC
clone_size: NA
d_call: TRBD1
j_call: TRBJ1-2
v_call: TRBV11-2

cdr3_aa: CASSLEGSSTEAFF
cdr3_nt: TGTGCCAGCAGTTTAGAGGGGTCTAGCACTGAAGCTTTCTTT
clone_size: NA
d_call: NA
j_call: TRBJ1-1
v_call: TRBV27

cdr3_aa: CASCGGVGYYEQYF
cdr3_nt: TGTGCCAGCTGCGGAGGCGTGGGATACTACGAGCAGTACTTC
clone_size: NA
d_call: NA
j_call: TRBJ2-7
v_call: TRBV28

cdr3_aa: CAWGLGETQYF
cdr3_nt: TGTGCCTGGGGCCTGGGAGAGACCCAGTACTTC
clone_size: NA
d_call: NA
j_call: TRBJ2-5
v_call: TRBV30

cdr3_aa: CASSSQGAWGYNEQFF
cdr3_nt: TGTGCCAGCAGCAGTCAGGGGGCCTGGGGATACAATGAGCAGTTCTTC
clone_size: NA
d_call: TRBD1
j_call: TRBJ2-1
v_call: TRBV28

cdr3_aa: CATSKSPFKGFGNTIYF
cdr3_nt: TGTGCCACCAGCAAGTCCCCCTTTAAGGGATTCGGAAACACCATATATTTT
clone_size: once
d_call: NA
j_call: TRBJ1-3
v_call: TRBV15

cdr3_aa: CASSLERGDTQYF
cdr3_nt: TGCGCCAGCAGCTTGGAGAGGGGCGATACGCAGTATTTT
clone_size: once
d_call: NA
j_call: TRBJ2-3
v_call: TRBV5-1

cdr3_aa: CAWSVLQSGTDTQYF
cdr3_nt: TGTGCCTGGAGTGTATTACAGAGCGGCACAGATACGCAGTATTTT
clone_size: NA
d_call: NA
j_call: TRBJ2-3
v_call: TRBV30

cdr3_aa: CASRRAGRLDLSGNTIYF
cdr3_nt: TGTGCCAGTAGAAGAGCCGGAAGACTGGATCTTTCTGGAAACACCATATATTTT
clone_size: NA
d_call: NA
j_call: TRBJ1-3
v_call: TRBV19